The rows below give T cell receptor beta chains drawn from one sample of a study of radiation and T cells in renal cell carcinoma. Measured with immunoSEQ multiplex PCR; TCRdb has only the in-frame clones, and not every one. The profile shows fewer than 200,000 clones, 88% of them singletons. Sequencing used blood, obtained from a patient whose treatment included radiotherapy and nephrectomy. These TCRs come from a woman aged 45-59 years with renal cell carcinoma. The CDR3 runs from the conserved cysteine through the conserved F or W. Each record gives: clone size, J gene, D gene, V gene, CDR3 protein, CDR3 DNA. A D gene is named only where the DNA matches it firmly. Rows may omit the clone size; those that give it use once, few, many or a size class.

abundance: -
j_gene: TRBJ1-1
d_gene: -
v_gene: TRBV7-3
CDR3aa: CASSYNLNTEAFF
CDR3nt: TGTGCCAGCAGCTACAACCTGAACACTGAAGCTTTCTTT

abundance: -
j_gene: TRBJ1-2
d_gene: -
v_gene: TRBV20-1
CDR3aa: CSGLRLRGYTF
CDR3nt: TGCAGTGGTCTCAGGTTGAGGGGCTACACCTTC

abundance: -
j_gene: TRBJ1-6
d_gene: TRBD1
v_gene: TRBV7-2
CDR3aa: CASSVEGAISPLHF
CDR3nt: TGTGCCAGCAGCGTCGAGGGGGCTATTTCACCCCTCCACTTT

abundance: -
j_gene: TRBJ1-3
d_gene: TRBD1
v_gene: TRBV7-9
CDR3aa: CASRRDRVTGNTIYF
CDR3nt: TGTGCCAGCAGGCGGGACAGGGTGACTGGAAACACCATATATTTT

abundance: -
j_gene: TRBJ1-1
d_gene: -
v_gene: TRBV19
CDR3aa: CASSTDMWGTEAFF
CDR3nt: TGTGCCAGTAGTACCGACATGTGGGGGACTGAAGCTTTCTTT

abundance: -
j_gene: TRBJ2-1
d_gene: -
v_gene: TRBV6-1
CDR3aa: CASKKNSYNEQFF
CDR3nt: TGTGCCAGCAAGAAGAACTCCTACAATGAGCAGTTCTTC

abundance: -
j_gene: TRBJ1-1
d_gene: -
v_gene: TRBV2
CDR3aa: CASSEGDFTNTEAFF
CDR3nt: TGTGCCAGCAGTGAGGGAGATTTTACGAACACTGAAGCTTTCTTT

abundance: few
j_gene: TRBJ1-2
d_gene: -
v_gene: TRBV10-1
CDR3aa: CASSEEEYGGYTF
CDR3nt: TGCGCCAGCAGTGAAGAGGAATATGGAGGCTACACCTTC

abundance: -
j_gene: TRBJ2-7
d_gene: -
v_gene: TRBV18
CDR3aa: CASSPDVTGGYEQYF
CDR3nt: TGTGCCAGCTCACCGGATGTAACGGGCGGCTACGAGCAGTACTTC

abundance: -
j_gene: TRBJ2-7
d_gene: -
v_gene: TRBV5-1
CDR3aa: CASSLGQRADRQYF
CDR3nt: TGCGCCAGCAGCTTGGGACAGCGGGCCGATCGGCAGTACTTC

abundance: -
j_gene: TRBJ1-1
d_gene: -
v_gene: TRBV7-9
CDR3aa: CASSLGGPAEAFF
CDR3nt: TGTGCCAGCAGCTTAGGGGGCCCTGCTGAAGCTTTCTTT

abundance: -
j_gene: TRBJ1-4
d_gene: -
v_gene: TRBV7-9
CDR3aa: CASSLGGNEKLFF
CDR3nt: TGTGCCAGCAGCTTAGGGGGAAACGAAAAACTGTTTTTT

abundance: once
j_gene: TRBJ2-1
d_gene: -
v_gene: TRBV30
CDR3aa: CALHRGTYIYNEQFF
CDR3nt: TGTGCCTTGCACCGGGGGACATACATCTACAATGAGCAGTTCTTC

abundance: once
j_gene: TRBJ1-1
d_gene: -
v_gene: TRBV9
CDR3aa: CASSVQGQGTEAFF
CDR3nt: TGTGCCAGCAGCGTTCAGGGTCAAGGGACTGAAGCTTTCTTT

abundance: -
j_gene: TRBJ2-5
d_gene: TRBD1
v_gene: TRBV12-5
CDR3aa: CASGLAPLTGGETQYF
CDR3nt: TGTGCTAGTGGTTTGGCCCCCTTGACAGGGGGAGAGACCCAGTACTTC

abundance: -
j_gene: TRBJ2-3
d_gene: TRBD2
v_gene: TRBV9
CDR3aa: CASSVSGGAWDTQYF
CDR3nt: TGTGCCAGCAGCGTGAGCGGGGGGGCATGGGATACGCAGTATTTT

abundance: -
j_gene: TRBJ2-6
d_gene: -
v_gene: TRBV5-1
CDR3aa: CASSEGRFSGANVLTF
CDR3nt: TGCGCCAGCAGCGAAGGACGGTTCTCTGGGGCCAACGTCCTGACTTTC

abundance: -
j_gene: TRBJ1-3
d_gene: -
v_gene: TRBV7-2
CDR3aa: CASSLRDDRNTIYF
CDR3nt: TGTGCCAGCAGCTTAAGGGACGATCGGAACACCATATATTTT

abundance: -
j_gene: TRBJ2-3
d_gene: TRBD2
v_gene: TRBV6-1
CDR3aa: CASSEPRGRGTDTQYF
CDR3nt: TGTGCCAGCAGTGAACCGCGGGGGAGAGGCACAGATACGCAGTATTTT

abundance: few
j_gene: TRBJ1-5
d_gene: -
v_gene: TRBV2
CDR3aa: CASSEREVQPQHF
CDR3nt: TGTGCCAGCAGTGAAAGGGAGGTACAGCCCCAGCATTTT

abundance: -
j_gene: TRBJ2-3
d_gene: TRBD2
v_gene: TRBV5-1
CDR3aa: CASSLVTAGDTDTQYF
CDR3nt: TGCGCCAGCAGCTTGGTTACAGCGGGGGACACAGATACGCAGTATTTT

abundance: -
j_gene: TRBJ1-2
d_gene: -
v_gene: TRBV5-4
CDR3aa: CASSRGGVALNYGYTF
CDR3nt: TGTGCCAGCAGCCGCGGCGGGGTAGCACTAAACTATGGCTACACCTTC

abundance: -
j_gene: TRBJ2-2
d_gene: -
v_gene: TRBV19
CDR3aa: CASKAETGELFF
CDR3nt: TGTGCCTCAAAGGCGGAGACCGGGGAGCTGTTTTTT

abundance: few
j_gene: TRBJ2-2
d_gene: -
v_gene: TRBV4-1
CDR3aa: CASSRTSPYTGELFF
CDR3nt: TGCGCCAGCAGTCGGACTTCTCCCTACACCGGGGAGCTGTTTTTT

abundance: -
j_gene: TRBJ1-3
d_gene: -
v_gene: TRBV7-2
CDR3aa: CASSLVGEPGNTIYF
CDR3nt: TGTGCCAGCAGCTTAGTGGGGGAACCTGGAAACACCATATATTTT

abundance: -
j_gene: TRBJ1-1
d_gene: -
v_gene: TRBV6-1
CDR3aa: CASREHTEAFF
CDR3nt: TGTGCCAGCAGGGAACACACTGAAGCTTTCTTT

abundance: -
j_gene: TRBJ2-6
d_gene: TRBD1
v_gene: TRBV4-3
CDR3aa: CASSQERTGGTGANVLTF
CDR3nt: TGCGCCAGCAGCCAAGAGAGGACAGGGGGCACTGGGGCCAACGTCCTGACTTTC

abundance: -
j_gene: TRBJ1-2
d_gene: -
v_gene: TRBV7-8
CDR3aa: CASSLAERVIYGYTF
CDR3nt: TGTGCCAGCAGCTTAGCGGAGAGAGTAATCTATGGCTACACCTTC

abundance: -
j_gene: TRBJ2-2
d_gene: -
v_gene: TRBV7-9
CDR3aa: CASSLGGTGELFF
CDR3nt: TGTGCCAGCAGCCTCGGGGGCACCGGGGAGCTGTTTTTT

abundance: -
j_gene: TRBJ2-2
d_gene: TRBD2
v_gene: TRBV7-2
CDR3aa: CASSQTSGNTGELFF
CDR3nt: TGTGCCAGCAGCCAGACTAGCGGGAACACCGGGGAGCTGTTTTTT

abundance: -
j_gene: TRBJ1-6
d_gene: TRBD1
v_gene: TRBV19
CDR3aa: CASMKDRGNSPLHF
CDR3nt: TGTGCCAGTATGAAGGACAGGGGTAATTCACCCCTCCACTTT

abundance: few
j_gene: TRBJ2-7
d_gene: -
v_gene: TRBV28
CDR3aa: CASSFAYEQYF
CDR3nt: TGTGCCAGCAGTTTCGCCTACGAGCAGTACTTC

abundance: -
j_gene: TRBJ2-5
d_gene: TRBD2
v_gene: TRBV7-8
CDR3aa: CASSPSGGGETQYF
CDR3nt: TGTGCCAGCAGCCCTAGCGGGGGCGGGGAGACCCAGTACTTC

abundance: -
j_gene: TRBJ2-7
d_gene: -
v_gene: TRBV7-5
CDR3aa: CARSSGTAYEQYF
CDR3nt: TGTGCCAGAAGCTCCGGGACCGCGTACGAGCAGTACTTC

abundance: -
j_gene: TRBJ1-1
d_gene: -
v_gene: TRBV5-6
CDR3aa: CASSNRGAETEAFF
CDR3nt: TGTGCCAGCAGCAATCGGGGGGCAGAGACTGAAGCTTTCTTT

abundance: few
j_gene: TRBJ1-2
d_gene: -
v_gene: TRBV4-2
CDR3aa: CASSQGTGDGYTF
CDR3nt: TGTGCCAGCAGCCAAGGTACCGGGGACGGCTACACCTTC